This T cell receptor (beta chain) stems from a study of blood T cells in healthy people across ages (dated by TCRdb to the mid-2010s). Context from the whole study: In model experiments, roughly one uniquely barcoded TCR beta cDNA molecule per two T cells was captured by template switching. The study measured age-related changes in TCR beta repertoire diversity using deep sequencing normalized with unique cDNA molecular identifiers. The donors were split into four age groups: young (average 16 years), middle-aged (around 40), aged (62) and long-lived (over 80). To avoid experimental bias, donors of different ages were spread randomly across the sequencing lanes. Using the same blood draw, the study looked at two additional independent replicas of 1 million unique cDNA reads for two donors, one aged 18 to 30 and the other aged 80 or older. What the research found in general, with its limitations: There was a strong correlation between observed TCR beta diversity and the percentage of naive T cells measured by flow cytometry. Total diversity estimates from one million sequenced T cells were considered lower bounds and underestimates. Because donor CMV infection status was unknown, age-related changes in expanded clonotypes were potentially confounded. As age increased, observed TCR beta diversity per million T cells dropped in a roughly linear way, and a significant reduction was already evident by age 40. Bulk unsorted PBMC profiling prevented conclusive comparison of naive and antigen-experienced compartments. Compared with the aged group, the long-lived group had more naive CD4+ T cells, fewer expanded clones and increased TCR diversity, suggesting age selection.

As concerns this clonotype: Its binding antigen is unknown. Base qualities are not recorded, but no much larger clone differs from it by a single base.

Library preparation employed 5' RACE. Sequencing was performed on an Illumina HiSeq 2500. A second 7 to 11 cycle PCR used a sample-barcoded 5' primer and a J-beta primer mix. A unique molecular identifier was introduced onto each TCR beta cDNA molecule by a template-switch 5' adaptor carrying 12 random nucleotides. Each sample yielded at least 2.5 million CDR3-containing paired-end reads. First-strand cDNA synthesis was performed from all RNA using the Mint cDNA synthesis kit, with priming by a TRBC-specific oligonucleotide. Following uracil-DNA glycosylase treatment, a first 18-cycle PCR with universal primers M1SS and BC2_uni_R was performed on all cDNA. For the original study's pipeline: Normalization of each sample was performed by random selection of 1 million high-quality reads, each carrying a distinct molecular identifier. Reads with shared molecular identifiers were discarded instead of being binned into consensus sequences. MiTCR, with a Q25 quality threshold and the strictest error-elimination algorithm, was used for CDR3 identification, clonotype clustering and error correction. Lower-bound total TCR beta diversity was estimated with a nonparametric unseen species model using Euler transformation. Using fastp trimming at Q25 and MiXCR clonotype assembly, TCRdb reanalyzed the public sequencing data and kept in-frame beta chains. Every entry covers one CDR3 protein and lists the most common genes and DNA from its rows. It is TCRdb's table, rather than the study itself, that gives the V and J calls and clone size. In this sample the table shows 550,000 to 750,000 distinct CDR3 sequences, over 20% of which occur a single time. 3% to 4% of the sample lies in the top ten.

Systemically healthy Caucasian individuals from Russia, approximately 39 in total and aged roughly 6 to 95 years, were included as donors. Ten milliliters of peripheral blood were drawn from each donor into EDTA-treated Vacutainer tubes. Ficoll-Paque density-gradient centrifugation was used to isolate PBMCs, with at least 7 million obtained per sample. Trizol reagent was used to extract total RNA from PBMCs, with at least 6 micrograms per sample. For every donor, flow cytometry on a PBMC aliquot measured the percentage of naive CD45RAhigh/CD27high T cells. Looking up the germline V gene (reference sequence) yields CDR1 DFQATT and CDR2 SNEGSKA. The CDR3 spans 12 residues, from the cysteine through the phenylalanine. Just the 36-base CDR3 DNA is kept, in frame starting at base 1. Trimming leaves V shorter by 3 bases and J shorter by 7 bases, with the junction holding 5 bases beyond the gene matches.

The specimen was blood. The source is a man aged 70-80 years in good health. The chain is encoded by TRBV20-1 joined to TRBJ1-2, with 7 bases aligning to TRBD1. The base sequence is TGCAGTGCTAGTCAGGGGGTCGTTGGCTACACCTTC. Translated, it reads CSASQGVVGYTF.